The TCR beta chain described here comes from a study of identical twins. This clonotype came up a few times. A single record per CDR3 protein comes from TCRdb applying MiXCR to the 5' RACE reads. The sample lists some 730,000 distinct CDR3 sequences; 18% were seen once. Germline V CDR1 and CDR2: SGHTA, FQGNSA. Trimming shortened V by 5 bases and J by 9 bases, and 17 bases separated the two germline ends. The CDR3 sequence is 14 residues long. These records were also assigned to another study, of T cells expressing NK-cell markers.

This chain links TRBV7-2 with TRBJ2-4, with a possible D match to TRBD2 (6 bases). The clonotype originates from a woman under 30 in good health. What was sequenced was PBMCs. The CDR3: CASSTGGSLGIQYF. In DNA, the CDR3 is TGTGCCAGCAGCACCGGGGGTAGCTTGGGCATTCAGTACTTC.